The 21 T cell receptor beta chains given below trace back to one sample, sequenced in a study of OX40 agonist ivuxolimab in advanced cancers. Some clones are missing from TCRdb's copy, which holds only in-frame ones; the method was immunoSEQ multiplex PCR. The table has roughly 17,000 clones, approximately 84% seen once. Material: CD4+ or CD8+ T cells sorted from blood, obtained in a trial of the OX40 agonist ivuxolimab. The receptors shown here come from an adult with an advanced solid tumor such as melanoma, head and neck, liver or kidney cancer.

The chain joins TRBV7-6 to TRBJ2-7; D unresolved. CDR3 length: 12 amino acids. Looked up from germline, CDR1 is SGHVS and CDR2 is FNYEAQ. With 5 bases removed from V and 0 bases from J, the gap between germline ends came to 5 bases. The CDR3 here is CASSTNSYEQYF. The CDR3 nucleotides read TGTGCCAGCAGCACGAACTCCTACGAGCAGTACTTC.

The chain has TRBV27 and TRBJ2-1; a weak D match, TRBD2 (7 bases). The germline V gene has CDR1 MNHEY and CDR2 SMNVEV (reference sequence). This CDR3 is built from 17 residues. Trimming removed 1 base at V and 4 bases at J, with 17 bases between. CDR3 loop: CASSLFPGGTLYNEQFF. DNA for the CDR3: TGTGCCAGCAGTTTATTTCCGGGGGGCACTTTATACAATGAGCAGTTCTTC.

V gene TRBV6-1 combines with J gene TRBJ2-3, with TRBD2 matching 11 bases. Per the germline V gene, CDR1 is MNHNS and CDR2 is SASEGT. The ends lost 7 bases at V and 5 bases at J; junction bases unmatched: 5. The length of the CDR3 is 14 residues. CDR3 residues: CASTVAGGLDTQYF. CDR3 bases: TGTGCCAGCACAGTAGCGGGGGGGCTAGATACGCAGTATTTT.

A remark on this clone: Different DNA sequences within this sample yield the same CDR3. The CDR3: CASSLRVGGRPGPSGANVLTF. Here the CDR3 DNA reads TGTGCCAGCAGTTTAAGGGTGGGGGGGCGTCCGGGGCCCTCTGGGGCCAACGTCCTGACTTTC. The gene calls are TRBV27 and TRBJ2-6, with TRBD2 as a possible D gene (7 bases). The CDR3 consists of 21 residues. Germline loops: CDR1 MNHEY, CDR2 SMNVEV (reference sequence). V lost 2 bases to trimming and J lost 0 bases, with 23 bases between them.

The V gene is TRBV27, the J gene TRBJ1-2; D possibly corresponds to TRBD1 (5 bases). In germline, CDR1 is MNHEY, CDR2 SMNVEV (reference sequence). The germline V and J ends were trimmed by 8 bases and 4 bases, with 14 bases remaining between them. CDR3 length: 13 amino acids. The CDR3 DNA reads TGTGCCAGCGGGGCAGGGTTGGTCTATGGCTACACCTTC. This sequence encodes CASGAGLVYGYTF.

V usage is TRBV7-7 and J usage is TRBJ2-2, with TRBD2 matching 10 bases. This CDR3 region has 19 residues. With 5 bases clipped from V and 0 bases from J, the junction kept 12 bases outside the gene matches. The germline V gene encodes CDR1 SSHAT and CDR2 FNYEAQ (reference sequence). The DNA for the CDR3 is TGTGCCAGCAGCCTTGGGCGGACTAGCGGCCACCCGAACACCGGGGAGCTGTTTTTT. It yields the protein CASSLGRTSGHPNTGELFF.

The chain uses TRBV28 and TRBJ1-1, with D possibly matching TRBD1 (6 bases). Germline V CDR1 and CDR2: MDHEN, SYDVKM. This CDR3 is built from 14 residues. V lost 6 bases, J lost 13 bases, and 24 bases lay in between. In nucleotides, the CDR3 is TGTGCCAGCAGCGAGCTTACAGGGCCGGGCGGTGGTTTCTTT. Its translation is CASSELTGPGGGFF.

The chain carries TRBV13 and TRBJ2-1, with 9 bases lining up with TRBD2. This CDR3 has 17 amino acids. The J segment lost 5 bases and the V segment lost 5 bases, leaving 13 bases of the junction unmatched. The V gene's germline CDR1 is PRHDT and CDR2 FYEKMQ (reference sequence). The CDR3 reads CASSLRSVAGVNNEQFF. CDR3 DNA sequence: TGTGCCAGCAGCCTGCGGAGTGTAGCGGGGGTCAACAATGAGCAGTTCTTC.

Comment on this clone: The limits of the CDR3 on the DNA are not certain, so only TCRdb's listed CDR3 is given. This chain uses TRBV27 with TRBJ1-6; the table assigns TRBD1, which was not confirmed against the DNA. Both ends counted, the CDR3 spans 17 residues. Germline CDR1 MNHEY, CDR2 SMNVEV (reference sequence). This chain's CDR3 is CASSSSDRDRYNSPLHF.

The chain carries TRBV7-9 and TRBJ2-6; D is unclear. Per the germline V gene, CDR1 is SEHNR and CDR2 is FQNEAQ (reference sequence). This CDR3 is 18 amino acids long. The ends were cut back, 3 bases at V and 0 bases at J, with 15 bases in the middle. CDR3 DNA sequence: TGTGCCAGCAGCTTTACGTCAACTTTCAGCTCTGGGGCCAACGTCCTGACTTTC. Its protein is CASSFTSTFSSGANVLTF. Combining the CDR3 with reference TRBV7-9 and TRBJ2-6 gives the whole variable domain DTGVSQNPRHKITKRGQNVTFRCDPISEHNRLYWYRQTLGQGPEFLTYFQNEAQLEKSRLLSDRFSAERPKGSFSTLEIQRTEQGDSAMYLCASSFTSTFSSGANVLTFGAGSRLTVL.

CDR3 bases: TGTGCCAGCAGCCACCAGTGGACTGAAGCTTTCTTT. It translates to CASSHQWTEAFF. This rearrangement joins TRBV7-9 to TRBJ1-1; no clear D. This CDR3 spans 12 amino acids. The V end was cut by 5 bases, the J end by 5 bases, with 9 bases between. Looked up from germline, CDR1 is SEHNR and CDR2 is FQNEAQ (reference sequence).

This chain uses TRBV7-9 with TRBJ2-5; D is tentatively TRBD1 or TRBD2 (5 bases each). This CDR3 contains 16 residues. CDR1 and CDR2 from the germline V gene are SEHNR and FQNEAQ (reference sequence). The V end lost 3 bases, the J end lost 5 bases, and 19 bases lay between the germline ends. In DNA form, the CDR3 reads TGTGCCAGCAGCTTTGATGTGGGGGAAGTGAGCGAGACCCAGTACTTC. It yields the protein CASSFDVGEVSETQYF.

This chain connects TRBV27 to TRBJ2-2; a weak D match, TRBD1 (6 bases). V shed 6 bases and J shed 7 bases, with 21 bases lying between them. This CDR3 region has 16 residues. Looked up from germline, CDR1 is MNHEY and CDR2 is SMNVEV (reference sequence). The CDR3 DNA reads TGTGCCAGCAGACAAACAGGGTTGATGTCGCGCGGGGAGCTGTTTTTT. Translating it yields CASRQTGLMSRGELFF.

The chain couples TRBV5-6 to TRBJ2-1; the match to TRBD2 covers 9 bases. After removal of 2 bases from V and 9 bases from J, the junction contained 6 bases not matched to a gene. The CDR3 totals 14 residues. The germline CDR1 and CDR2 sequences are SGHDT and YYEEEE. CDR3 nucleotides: TGTGCCAGCAGCTTTGGCGGGGGGGCCGCTGAGCAGTTCTTC. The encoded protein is CASSFGGGAAEQFF.

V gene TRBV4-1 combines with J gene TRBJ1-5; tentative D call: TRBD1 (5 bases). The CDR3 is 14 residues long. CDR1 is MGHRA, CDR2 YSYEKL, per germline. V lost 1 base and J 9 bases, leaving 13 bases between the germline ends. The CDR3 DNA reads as TGCGCCAGCAGCCAAGGGCGGGGGGAAGGGCCCCAGCATTTT. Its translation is CASSQGRGEGPQHF.

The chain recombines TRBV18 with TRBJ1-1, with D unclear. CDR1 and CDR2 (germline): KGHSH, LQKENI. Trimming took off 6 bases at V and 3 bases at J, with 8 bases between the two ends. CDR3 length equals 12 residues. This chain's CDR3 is CASSLVYTEAFF. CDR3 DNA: TGTGCCAGCTCCCTCGTTTACACTGAAGCTTTCTTT. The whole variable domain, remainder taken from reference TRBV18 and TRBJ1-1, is NAGVMQNPRHLVRRRGQEARLRCSPMKGHSHVYWYRQLPEEGLKFMVYLQKENIIDESGMPKERFSAEFPKEGPSILRIQQVVRGDSAAYFCASSLVYTEAFFGQGTRLTVV.

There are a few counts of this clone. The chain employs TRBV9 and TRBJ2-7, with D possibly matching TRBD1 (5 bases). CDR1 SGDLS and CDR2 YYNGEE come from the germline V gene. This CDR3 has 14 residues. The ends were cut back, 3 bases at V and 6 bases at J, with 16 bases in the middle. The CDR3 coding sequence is TGTGCCAGCAGCGCACATGCAGGGTTTCGCGAGCAGTACTTC. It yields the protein CASSAHAGFREQYF. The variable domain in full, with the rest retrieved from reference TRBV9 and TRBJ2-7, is DSGVTQTPKHLITATGQRVTLRCSPRSGDLSVYWYQQSLDQGLQFLIQYYNGEERAKGNILERFSAQQFPDLHSELNLSSLELGDSALYFCASSAHAGFREQYFGPGTRLTVT.

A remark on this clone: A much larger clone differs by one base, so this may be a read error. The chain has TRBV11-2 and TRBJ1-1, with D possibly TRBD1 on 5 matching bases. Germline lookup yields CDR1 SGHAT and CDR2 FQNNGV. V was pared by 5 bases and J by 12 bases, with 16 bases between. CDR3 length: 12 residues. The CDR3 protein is CASSHVGPSTFF. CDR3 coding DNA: TGTGCCAGCAGCCACGTGGGGCCCTCCACTTTCTTT.

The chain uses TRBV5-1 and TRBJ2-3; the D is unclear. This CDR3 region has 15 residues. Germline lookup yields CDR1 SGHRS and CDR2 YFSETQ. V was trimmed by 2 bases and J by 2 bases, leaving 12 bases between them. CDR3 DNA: TGCGCCAGCAGCTTCCTGGGGTCCTTCACAGATACGCAGTATTTT. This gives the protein CASSFLGSFTDTQYF. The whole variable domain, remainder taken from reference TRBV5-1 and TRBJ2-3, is KAGVTQTPRYLIKTRGQQVTLSCSPISGHRSVSWYQQTPGQGLQFLFEYFSETQRNKGNFPGRFSGRQFSNSRSEMNVSTLELGDSALYLCASSFLGSFTDTQYFGPGTRLTVL.

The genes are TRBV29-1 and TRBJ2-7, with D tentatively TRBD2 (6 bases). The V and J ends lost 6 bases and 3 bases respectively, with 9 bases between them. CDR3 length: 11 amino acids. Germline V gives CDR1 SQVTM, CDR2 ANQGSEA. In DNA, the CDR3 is TGCAGCGTCGCTAGCGACTACGAGCAGTACTTC. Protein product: CSVASDYEQYF.

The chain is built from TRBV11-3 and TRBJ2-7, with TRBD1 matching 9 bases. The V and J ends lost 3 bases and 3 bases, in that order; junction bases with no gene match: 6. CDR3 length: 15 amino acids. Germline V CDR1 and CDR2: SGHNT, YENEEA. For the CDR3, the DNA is TGTGCCAGCAGCTTGTATCCGGGACAGGGCTACGAGCAGTACTTC. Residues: CASSLYPGQGYEQYF.